These 23 T cell receptor beta chains were sequenced from one sample in a study of T-cell reconstitution after alpha-beta-depleted transplantation in children. Using unique molecular identifiers, the investigators prepared the TCRbeta library. TCRdb re-called the PCR reads through MiXCR, storing one row per CDR3 protein. The data contain around 530,000 distinct CDR3 sequences, about 30% of them singletons. The source was PBMCs from the stem cell graft donor, collected from the stem cell graft. The receptor source for this set is a human donor who donated a stem cell graft to a child with aplastic anemia.

The chain has TRBV7-9 and TRBJ2-7, with no clear D. Germline V gene lookup returns CDR1 SEHNR and CDR2 FQNEAQ (reference sequence). The CDR3 is 14 amino acids. The ends were cut back, 3 bases at V and 0 bases at J, with 9 bases in the middle. CDR3: CASSFEQSSYEQYV. In nucleotides, the CDR3 is TGTGCCAGCAGCTTTGAACAGAGCTCCTACGAGCAGTACGTC.

This clonotype was seen a handful of times. The chain is built from TRBV4-3 and TRBJ2-2; TRBD2 aligns across 9 bases. The J segment lost 0 bases and the V segment lost 1 base, leaving 6 bases of the junction unmatched. CDR3 length: 18 amino acids. Germline CDR1 LGHNA, CDR2 YSLEER. CDR3 sequence (DNA): TGCGCCAGCAGCCAAGTGGTGACTAGCGGAGCGAACACCGGGGAGCTGTTTTTT. Translation: CASSQVVTSGANTGELFF.

The gene calls are TRBV6-2 or TRBV6-3 and TRBJ1-2, with 9 bases identical to TRBD1. With 2 bases clipped from V and 6 bases from J, the junction kept 4 bases outside the gene matches. The CDR3 covers 14 residues. From germline, CDR1 is MNHEY and CDR2 SVGEGT. Here the CDR3 reads CASSYRTGDHGYTF. The DNA for the CDR3 is TGTGCCAGCAGTTACCGGACAGGGGATCATGGCTACACCTTC.

This rearrangement joins TRBV20-1 to TRBJ1-5; TRBD1 might be the D (6 bases). The germline gives CDR1 DFQATT, CDR2 SNEGSKA (reference sequence). The CDR3 runs 14 residues. Trimming removed 6 bases at V and 6 bases at J, with 18 bases between. CDR3 region: CSALHGGPGQPQHF. The CDR3 DNA follows: TGCAGTGCCCTCCATGGGGGGCCGGGTCAGCCCCAGCATTTT.

This clonotype turned up a few times. The chain couples TRBV6-2 or TRBV6-3 to TRBJ1-2; D gene ambiguous. The CDR3 contains 15 residues. V lost 2 bases and J lost 4, with 14 bases in between. In germline, CDR1 is MNHEY, CDR2 SVGEGT. Written as DNA, the CDR3 is TGTGCCAGCAGTTACAATCCCGGACCGCCCTATGGCTACACCTTC. Translation: CASSYNPGPPYGYTF.

The gene calls are TRBV20-1 and TRBJ2-1; 11 bases agree with TRBD2. The CDR3 consists of 17 residues. Trimming removed 4 bases from V and 0 bases from J; junction bases left unmatched: 8. Germline CDR1 reads DFQATT; CDR2 reads SNEGSKA (reference sequence). The CDR3 nucleotides read TGCAGTGCTAACGGACTAGCGGGCTTAAGCTCCTACAATGAGCAGTTCTTC. Protein: CSANGLAGLSSYNEQFF.

This clonotype turned up a few times. CDR3 sequence (DNA): TGTGCCAGCAGCTTAGATCCGGGAGCAGATGAGCAGTTCTTC. This gives the protein CASSLDPGADEQFF. V gene TRBV7-7 combines with J gene TRBJ2-1, with D possibly being TRBD2 (6 bases). CDR1 and CDR2 (germline): SSHAT, FNYEAQ (reference sequence). Trimming pared 1 base from V and 8 bases from J, leaving 12 bases between. The CDR3 is 14 amino acids.

The count of this clonotype is one. The chain links TRBV12-3 or TRBV12-4 to TRBJ1-4; the D gene is possibly TRBD1 (6 bases). The CDR3 runs to 14 residues. V was clipped by 1 base and J by 7 bases, with 10 bases between them. CDR3 in amino acids: CASSLVGGREKLFF. DNA for the CDR3: TGTGCCAGCAGTTTAGTAGGGGGGCGTGAAAAACTGTTTTTT.

This rearrangement joins TRBV12-3 or TRBV12-4 to TRBJ1-6; D gene ambiguous. The CDR3 spans 16 residues. The germline V and J ends were trimmed by 2 bases and 3 bases, with 11 bases remaining between them. The CDR3 bases are TGTGCCAGCAGTTTATCGCCAGCTATCTATAATTCACCCCTCCACTTT. Translated, it gives CASSLSPAIYNSPLHF.

About this clonotype: One base away lies a much larger clone, so this may be a sequencing read error. This chain uses TRBV5-1 with TRBJ2-1, with 7 nucleotides matching TRBD1. Germline V lookup: CDR1 SGHRS, CDR2 YFSETQ. The CDR3 extends over 14 amino acids. After removal of 0 bases from V and 5 bases from J, the junction contained 2 bases not matched to a gene. The CDR3 here is CASSLGGQNNEQFF. The CDR3 DNA follows: TGCGCCAGCAGCTTGGGGGGACAGAACAATGAGCAGTTCTTC. Complete variable domain (other parts from reference TRBV5-1 and TRBJ2-1): KAGVTQTPRYLIKTRGQQVTLSCSPISGHRSVSWYQQTPGQGLQFLFEYFSETQRNKGNFPGRFSGRQFSNSRSEMNVSTLELGDSALYLCASSLGGQNNEQFFGPGTRLTVL.

A few counts support this clonotype. The genes are TRBV5-5 and TRBJ2-7; the D is unclear. V was pared by 2 bases and J by 6 bases, with 9 bases between. The length of the CDR3 is 12 residues. CDR1 is SGHKS, CDR2 YYEKEE, per germline (reference sequence). CDR3: CASSFLNSEQYV. CDR3 nucleotides: TGTGCCAGCAGCTTTCTGAACAGCGAGCAGTACGTC.

This clonotype was counted a few times. The CDR3 spells CASRYDRDTEAFF. The DNA of the CDR3 is TGTGCCAGCAGATACGACAGGGACACTGAAGCTTTCTTT. The rearrangement joins TRBV6-5 to TRBJ1-1; 7 bases are shared with TRBD1. The CDR3 length is 13 residues. V was clipped by 6 bases and J by 3 bases; unmatched bases: 4. The germline gives CDR1 MNHEY, CDR2 SVGAGI.

The CDR3 is CASSQVIGTGHYEQYV. CDR3 coding DNA: TGTGCCAGCAGCCAAGTTATTGGGACGGGACACTACGAGCAGTACGTC. The gene calls are TRBV16 and TRBJ2-7; TRBD1 might be the D (6 bases). Looked up from germline, CDR1 is KGHSY and CDR2 is FQNENV. The CDR3 extends over 16 amino acids. Trimming cost V 2 bases and J 3 bases, with 17 bases left between them.

J is TRBJ1-1 and V is TRBV5-1; a possible D gene is TRBD1 (6 bases). V gave up 0 bases and J gave up 0 bases, with 15 bases separating them. The CDR3 consists of 17 residues. CDR1 is SGHRS and CDR2 is YFSETQ in the germline V gene. CDR3 sequence (DNA): TGCGCCAGCAGCTTGGCCAGAGGGGGGTGGATGAACACTGAAGCTTTCTTT. This codes for CASSLARGGWMNTEAFF.

CDR3 loop: CASSSAQGMRTEAFF. CDR3 nucleotide sequence: TGTGCCAGCAGCTCAGCACAGGGGATGAGGACTGAAGCTTTCTTT. J is TRBJ1-1 and V is TRBV7-2, with 7 bases aligning to TRBD1. V gave up 4 bases and J gave up 5 bases; unmatched junction bases: 10. The germline V gene has CDR1 SGHTA and CDR2 FQGNSA. CDR3 length: 15 amino acids.

This clonotype has a handful of counts. The genes are TRBV10-3 and TRBJ1-3; TRBD1 matches 7 bases. Germline loops: CDR1 ENHRY, CDR2 SYGVKD. After removal of 6 bases from V and 0 bases from J, the junction contained 5 bases not matched to a gene. This CDR3 contains 15 residues. In DNA form, the CDR3 reads TGTGCCATCAGCCAACAGGGGAGCTCTGGAAACACCATATATTTT. Its protein product is CAISQQGSSGNTIYF.

The chain is built from TRBV12-3 or TRBV12-4 and TRBJ1-3; no definite D call. V was cut by 3 bases and J by 2 bases, with 8 bases left in between. The CDR3 runs 14 residues. The DNA for the CDR3 is TGTGCCAGCAGTTTTGGCCGAGCTGGAAACACCATATATTTT. Its protein product is CASSFGRAGNTIYF.

This clonotype was detected a few times. This chain uses TRBV29-1 with TRBJ2-5; D is unclear. The CDR3 is 11 amino acids. CDR1 and CDR2 (germline): SQVTM, ANQGSEA. V shed 5 bases and J shed 5 bases, with 9 bases lying between them. DNA for the CDR3: TGCAGCGTTCTGGGTCGGGAGACCCAGTACTTC. Its protein is CSVLGRETQYF.

The genes are TRBV29-1 and TRBJ2-2; D gene uncertain. With 3 bases removed from V and 2 bases from J, the gap between germline ends came to 10 bases. CDR3 length equals 14 residues. Germline lookup yields CDR1 SQVTM and CDR2 ANQGSEA. CDR3 coding DNA: TGCAGCGTTGAGAAGGATCTCAACACCGGGGAGCTGTTTTTT. Translation gives CSVEKDLNTGELFF.

This sequence joins TRBV7-9 and TRBJ2-2; D perhaps matches TRBD2 (5 bases). Per the germline V gene, CDR1 is SEHNR and CDR2 is FQNEAQ (reference sequence). The CDR3 runs to 13 residues. V was cut by 7 bases and J by 2 bases, with 8 bases left in between. The CDR3 sequence is CASKSGNTGELFF. In DNA form, the CDR3 reads TGTGCCAGCAAGTCGGGAAACACCGGGGAGCTGTTTTTT. Using reference TRBV7-9 and TRBJ2-2 for the parts outside the CDR3, the full variable domain is DTGVSQNPRHKITKRGQNVTFRCDPISEHNRLYWYRQTLGQGPEFLTYFQNEAQLEKSRLLSDRFSAERPKGSFSTLEIQRTEQGDSAMYLCASKSGNTGELFFGEGSRLTVL.

V usage is TRBV11-2 and J usage is TRBJ2-7, with D hard to call. Germline V CDR1 and CDR2: SGHAT, FQNNGV. V was pared by 8 bases and J by 1 base, with 15 bases between. The CDR3 spans 14 residues. CDR3 in amino acids: CASLLSGSSYEQYF. CDR3 DNA sequence: TGTGCCAGCTTACTTTCAGGCTCTTCCTACGAGCAGTACTTC.

The chain joins TRBV7-2 to TRBJ2-3, with TRBD2 matching 8 bases. The trim removed 5 bases at V and 8 bases at J, leaving 6 bases unmatched. This CDR3 comprises 13 residues. Per the germline V gene, CDR1 is SGHTA and CDR2 is FQGNSA. The CDR3 here is CASSAWREATQYF. DNA for the CDR3: TGTGCCAGCAGCGCCTGGCGGGAGGCTACGCAGTATTTT.

V and J are TRBV9 and TRBJ2-6; 12 nucleotides agree with TRBD2. This CDR3 contains 19 residues. The V gene end was trimmed by 2 bases and the J gene end by 1 base; junction bases not matched to a gene: 7. Germline V gene sequence: CDR1 SGDLS, CDR2 YYNGEE. The CDR3 reads CASSVSTSGRPSGANVLTF. The CDR3 region has the DNA TGTGCCAGCAGCGTCTCCACTAGCGGGAGGCCATCTGGGGCCAACGTCCTGACTTTC.